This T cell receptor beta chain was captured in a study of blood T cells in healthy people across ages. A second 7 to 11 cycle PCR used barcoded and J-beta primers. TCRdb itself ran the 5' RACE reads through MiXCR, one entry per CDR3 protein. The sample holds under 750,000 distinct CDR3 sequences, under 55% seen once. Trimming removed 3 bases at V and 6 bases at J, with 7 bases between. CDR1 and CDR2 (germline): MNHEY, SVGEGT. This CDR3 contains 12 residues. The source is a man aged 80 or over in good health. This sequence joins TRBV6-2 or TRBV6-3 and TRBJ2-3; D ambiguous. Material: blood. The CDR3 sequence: CASSYSIDTQYF. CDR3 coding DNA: TGTGCCAGCAGTTATTCGATTGATACGCAGTATTTT.